A selection of T cell receptor beta chains follows, all from one sample in a study of T cell responses to AZD1222 COVID-19 vaccine. Method: immunoSEQ multiplex PCR; TCRdb's copy keeps in-frame clones and lacks some. The table has roughly 130,000 clones, approximately 90% seen once. Sequenced here: peripheral blood, sampled on day 0 of AZD1222 vaccination. The receptor source for this set is an adult in good health. Each CDR3 is given with its conserved first and last residue. A D gene is named only where the DNA matches it firmly. Size is omitted from some rows. Given values are once, few, many or a class for expanded clones.

v_call,clone_size,j_call,d_call,cdr3_aa,cdr3_nt
TRBV7-2,NA,TRBJ1-5,NA,CASSLEEGPQHF,TGTGCCAGCAGCTTAGAAGAGGGTCCCCAGCATTTT
TRBV10-3,once,TRBJ1-5,NA,CAISGGDQPQHF,TGTGCCATCAGTGGTGGGGATCAGCCCCAGCATTTT
TRBV2,NA,TRBJ1-1,NA,CASLRGPNTEAFF,TGTGCCAGCCTTAGAGGGCCCAACACTGAAGCTTTCTTT
TRBV11-3,NA,TRBJ1-1,TRBD1,CASSPRDRVYAEAFF,TGTGCCAGCAGCCCTCGGGACAGGGTTTACGCTGAAGCTTTCTTT
TRBV4-3,NA,TRBJ1-2,NA,CASSQETGFNYGYTF,TGCGCCAGCAGCCAAGAAACCGGGTTCAACTATGGCTACACCTTC
TRBV28,NA,TRBJ1-2,NA,CASTTSQGRGYTF,TGTGCCAGCACCACCTCCCAGGGCCGGGGCTACACCTTC
TRBV28,NA,TRBJ2-7,NA,CASLMGGRWAYEQYF,TGTGCCAGCCTGATGGGAGGAAGGTGGGCCTACGAGCAGTACTTC
TRBV28,NA,TRBJ1-6,NA,CASSPGLRGVRNSPLHF,TGTGCCAGCAGCCCCGGCCTTAGGGGAGTAAGGAATTCACCCCTCCACTTT
TRBV7-7,NA,TRBJ2-1,NA,CASSRSVNWDNEQFF,TGTGCCAGCAGCAGAAGTGTGAATTGGGACAATGAGCAGTTCTTC
TRBV9,NA,TRBJ2-7,TRBD2,CASSASRGGYEQYF,TGTGCCAGCAGCGCATCCCGCGGGGGTTACGAGCAGTACTTC
TRBV27,few,TRBJ1-2,TRBD1,CASSLASGQALGYTF,TGTGCCAGCAGTTTAGCCTCAGGACAGGCCTTGGGCTACACCTTC
TRBV30,NA,TRBJ2-1,NA,CAWTTGAFVQFF,TGTGCCTGGACAACGGGAGCTTTCGTACAGTTCTTC
TRBV19,NA,TRBJ1-2,NA,CASIKIHGPFGGYTF,TGTGCCAGTATAAAAATCCATGGTCCCTTTGGTGGCTACACCTTC
TRBV5-4,NA,TRBJ1-1,TRBD1,CASSSTGGTEAFF,TGTGCCAGCAGCTCAACAGGGGGGACTGAAGCTTTCTTT
TRBV6-5,NA,TRBJ2-2,NA,CASRLQGTGELFF,TGTGCCAGCAGACTACAGGGTACCGGGGAGCTGTTTTTT
TRBV7-3,NA,TRBJ1-1,NA,CASSLNPGMNTEAFF,TGTGCCAGCAGCTTAAATCCGGGAATGAACACTGAAGCTTTCTTT
TRBV24-1,NA,TRBJ1-1,NA,CATASPGNTEAFF,TGTGCCACCGCGTCACCGGGCAACACTGAAGCTTTCTTT
TRBV10-3,NA,TRBJ2-1,NA,CAISERRSEQFF,TGTGCCATCAGTGAAAGGCGGTCTGAGCAGTTCTTC
TRBV21-1,NA,TRBJ1-1,NA,CASSKDAEAFF,TGTGCCAGCAGCAAAGACGCTGAAGCTTTCTTT
TRBV9,NA,TRBJ1-1,NA,CASSVVAGSHTMNTEAFF,TGTGCCAGCAGCGTAGTAGCGGGGAGCCACACGATGAACACTGAAGCTTTCTTT
TRBV3-1/TRBV3-2,NA,TRBJ2-7,NA,CASSQGTISGISYEQYF,TGTGCCAGCAGCCAAGGCACGATATCCGGGATTTCGTATGAGCAGTACTTC
TRBV6-1,NA,TRBJ2-6,NA,CASSEALSGANVLTF,TGTGCCAGCAGTGAAGCCCTCTCTGGGGCCAACGTCCTGACTTTC
TRBV6-2/TRBV6-3,NA,TRBJ2-1,NA,CASSKGRLHEQFF,TGTGCCAGCAGTAAGGGTCGCTTGCATGAGCAGTTCTTC
TRBV9,NA,TRBJ2-1,TRBD2,CASSAGLAGSYNEQFF,TGTGCCAGCAGCGCAGGACTAGCGGGCTCCTACAATGAGCAGTTCTTC
TRBV5-6,NA,TRBJ2-5,TRBD1,CASSSTGGRETQYF,TGTGCCAGCAGCTCCACAGGGGGCAGAGAGACCCAGTACTTC
TRBV5-4,NA,TRBJ2-1,NA,CASSLGTKFDNEQFF,TGTGCCAGCAGCTTGGGGACTAAGTTCGACAATGAGCAGTTCTTC
TRBV19,NA,TRBJ2-3,NA,CASSSYRGTQYF,TGTGCCAGTAGTAGCTACCGGGGTACGCAGTATTTT
TRBV2,once,TRBJ2-5,NA,CASSGQTETQYF,TGTGCCAGCAGTGGACAGACAGAGACCCAGTACTTC
TRBV27,NA,TRBJ2-1,NA,CASSSTPMENEQFF,TGTGCCAGCAGTTCGACTCCGATGGAGAATGAGCAGTTCTTC
TRBV4-2,NA,TRBJ1-6,NA,CASSQRPSGFDGSPLHF,TGTGCCAGCAGCCAACGGCCTTCGGGGTTCGACGGTTCACCCCTCCACTTT
TRBV12-5,NA,TRBJ2-3,NA,CASALELFTDTQYF,TGTGCTAGTGCCTTAGAACTTTTCACAGATACGCAGTATTTT
TRBV7-3,NA,TRBJ2-2,TRBD2,CASSRAGSGELFF,TGTGCCAGCAGCCGAGCGGGATCCGGGGAGCTGTTTTTT
TRBV10-1,once,TRBJ2-1,TRBD2,CASSEGTGGYNEQFF,TGCGCCAGCAGTGAGGGAACGGGGGGTTACAATGAGCAGTTCTTC
TRBV11-2,NA,TRBJ1-2,NA,CASSLQGSYGYTF,TGTGCCAGCAGCTTACAGGGCAGCTATGGCTACACCTTC
TRBV6-5,NA,TRBJ2-3,TRBD2,CASSYSSGGSADTQYF,TGTGCCAGCAGTTACTCGTCGGGAGGGTCGGCAGATACGCAGTATTTT
TRBV21-1,NA,TRBJ2-1,NA,CASSKIAGGPYNEQFF,TGTGCCAGCAGCAAAATAGCGGGAGGGCCCTACAATGAGCAGTTCTTC
TRBV30,NA,TRBJ1-2,NA,CAWSFLDRNYGYTF,TGTGCCTGGAGTTTCTTGGACAGAAACTATGGCTACACCTTC
TRBV6-2/TRBV6-3,NA,TRBJ2-2,NA,CATSRDSNTGELFF,TGTGCCACCAGTCGGGACTCCAACACCGGGGAGCTGTTTTTT
TRBV5-1,NA,TRBJ2-1,NA,CASSLVLAKDEQFF,TGCGCCAGCAGCTTGGTTTTAGCTAAGGATGAGCAGTTCTTC
TRBV2,NA,TRBJ2-1,NA,CASSDLGGGEQFF,TGTGCCAGCAGTGATCTGGGGGGCGGGGAGCAGTTCTTC
TRBV28,NA,TRBJ1-5,TRBD1,CASSLGTGGNQPQHF,TGTGCCAGCAGCCTAGGGACAGGGGGTAATCAGCCCCAGCATTTT
TRBV7-2,few,TRBJ1-5,TRBD1,CASSGGQGFHFNQPQHF,TGTGCCAGCAGCGGGGGACAGGGGTTCCACTTCAATCAGCCCCAGCATTTT
TRBV7-6,NA,TRBJ1-6,NA,CASSSGRSNSPLHF,TGTGCCAGCAGCTCGGGACGGAGTAATTCACCCCTCCACTTT
TRBV15,few,TRBJ1-4,NA,CATSRGREEKLFF,TGTGCCACCAGCAGAGGGCGGGAGGAAAAACTGTTTTTT
TRBV5-4,NA,TRBJ1-3,NA,CASSLASFSGNTIYF,TGTGCCAGCAGCTTGGCTAGTTTTTCTGGAAACACCATATATTTT
TRBV9,NA,TRBJ2-3,TRBD2,CASSARGLAGGSTDTQYF,TGTGCCAGCAGCGCCAGGGGACTAGCGGGAGGTAGTACAGATACGCAGTATTTT
TRBV28,NA,TRBJ1-5,TRBD1,CASRSGTGTSQPQHF,TGTGCCAGCAGATCCGGGACAGGGACTTCTCAGCCCCAGCATTTT
TRBV7-9,once,TRBJ1-1,NA,CASSQVPATEAFF,TGTGCCAGCAGCCAAGTCCCGGCCACTGAAGCTTTCTTT
TRBV27,NA,TRBJ1-2,TRBD1,CASSLSGTGSFYTF,TGTGCCAGCAGTCTCTCCGGGACAGGGTCTTTTTACACCTTC